The 28 T cell receptor beta chains reported below all come from one sample, sequenced in a study of blood T cell repertoires in COVID-19. TCRdb keeps only in-frame clones here, not all; method: immunoSEQ multiplex PCR. The sample consists of under 350,000 clones, roughly 89% of them appearing once. The sample was peripheral blood. These receptors were obtained from a woman aged 25-40 years with COVID-19, enrolled during active disease.

The chain uses TRBV29-1 and TRBJ1-2; 11 positions agree with TRBD1. The V gene's germline CDR1 is SQVTM and CDR2 ANQGSEA. The CDR3 is 16 amino acids. With V trimmed by 3 bases and J by 1 base, 7 bases remained unmatched. In DNA, the CDR3 is TGCAGCGTTGAGCGAGGACAGGGGGCGCGTAACTATGGCTACACCTTC. Its protein is CSVERGQGARNYGYTF.

A few counts support this clone. The chain employs TRBV7-9 and TRBJ2-3; 12 bases align to TRBD2. Trimming took 1 base from V and 1 from J; bases not matched to a gene: 0. Germline V gene lookup returns CDR1 SEHNR and CDR2 FQNEAQ (reference sequence). There are 16 residues in the CDR3. CDR3 region: CASSLGTSGGTDTQYF. For the CDR3, the DNA is TGTGCCAGCAGCTTAGGGACTAGCGGGGGCACAGATACGCAGTATTTT.

The V gene is TRBV7-8, the J gene TRBJ1-3, with D possibly being TRBD1 (5 bases). The CDR3 totals 14 residues. Germline CDR1 SGHVS, CDR2 FQNEAQ. Trimming left V 3 bases short and J 3 bases short, with 9 bases between. The CDR3 here is CASSLGGGGNTIYF. In DNA, the CDR3 is TGTGCCAGCAGCTTGGGGGGTGGTGGAAACACCATATATTTT.

J is TRBJ1-1 and V is TRBV7-2, with D perhaps TRBD1 (6 bases). V lost 7 bases to trimming and J lost 7 bases, with 10 bases between them. CDR3 size: 11 residues. Germline V CDR1 and CDR2: SGHTA, FQGNSA. In DNA, the CDR3 is TGTGCCAGCACCCAAGGGGGTGAAGCTTTCTTT. Residues: CASTQGGEAFF.

The gene calls are TRBV15 and TRBJ1-3, with 7 bases fitting TRBD1. V dropped 4 bases and J dropped 4; count of bases not matched to a gene: 4. The CDR3 consists of 14 residues. CDR1 LNHNV and CDR2 YYDKDF come from the germline V gene (reference sequence). As DNA, the CDR3 is TGTGCCACCAGCAAAAGGGGGCAGGGAAACACCATATATTTT. It codes for CATSKRGQGNTIYF.

This clone appeared a few times. This chain connects TRBV5-1 to TRBJ1-4; TRBD1 matches at 7 bases. The germline CDR1 and CDR2 sequences are SGHRS and YFSETQ. The junction had 5 bases not matched to a gene; V was cut back by 4 bases and J by 8 bases. The CDR3 totals 13 residues. The CDR3 DNA is TGCGCCAGCAGCCTGACAGGGTGGGAAAAACTGTTTTTT. This encodes CASSLTGWEKLFF.

The chain joins TRBV12-3 or TRBV12-4 to TRBJ2-1, with unresolved D. Trimming took 8 bases from V and 8 from J, leaving 7 bases between them. The CDR3 is 10 amino acids. CDR3 coding DNA: TGTGCCAGCGAACGGGATGAGCAGTTCTTC. Protein sequence: CASERDEQFF.

V and J are TRBV19 and TRBJ1-6; TRBD1 might be the D (6 bases). V shed 3 bases and J shed 1 base, with 16 bases lying between them. The CDR3 spans 18 residues. Germline V gene lookup returns CDR1 LNHDA and CDR2 SQIVND (reference sequence). CDR3 sequence (DNA): TGTGCCAGTAGTATTCTGGGGGCCCACACGTCCTATAATTCACCCCTCCACTTT. This codes for CASSILGAHTSYNSPLHF.

The table lists this clone with a few counts. The chain has TRBV28 and TRBJ1-2, with unresolved D. V was trimmed by 6 bases and J by 1 base, leaving 6 bases between them. The CDR3 runs to 12 residues. Germline CDR1 is MDHEN and CDR2 is SYDVKM. The CDR3 reads CASRGLNYGYTF. In DNA form, the CDR3 reads TGTGCCAGCAGGGGCCTTAACTATGGCTACACCTTC.

This chain connects TRBV7-9 to TRBJ1-1; TRBD1 matches 7 bases. V lost 5 bases and J lost 3; bases outside the gene matches: 3. The germline gives CDR1 SEHNR, CDR2 FQNEAQ (reference sequence). This CDR3 is 13 amino acids long. For the CDR3, the DNA is TGTGCCAGCAGCCCCCAGGGGGACACTGAAGCTTTCTTT. It translates to CASSPQGDTEAFF.

Of note for this clone: Other DNA sequences of this sample code for an identical CDR3. The V gene is TRBV28, the J gene TRBJ1-4, with TRBD1 matching over 7 bases. Germline-derived CDR1 and CDR2 are MDHEN and SYDVKM. The V gene end was trimmed by 3 bases and the J gene end by 5 bases; junction bases not matched to a gene: 3. This CDR3 has 14 residues. CDR3 nucleotide sequence: TGTGCCAGCAGTTTTTCAGGGGGGAATGAAAAACTGTTTTTT. Amino acids: CASSFSGGNEKLFF.

The gene calls are TRBV7-8 and TRBJ1-6; D is unresolved. CDR1 SGHVS and CDR2 FQNEAQ come from the germline V gene. V lost 1 base and J lost 0, with 10 bases in between. This CDR3 region has 17 residues. The CDR3 loop is CASSLVGPISYNSPLHF. CDR3 DNA: TGTGCCAGCAGCTTAGTGGGCCCTATCTCCTATAATTCACCCCTCCACTTT.

On this clone itself: Other nucleotide sequences from this sample produce the same CDR3. The chain links TRBV4-1 to TRBJ1-1; the match to TRBD1 covers 8 bases. After removal of 4 bases from V and 4 bases from J, the junction contained 2 bases not matched to a gene. CDR1 and CDR2 (germline): MGHRA, YSYEKL. This CDR3 has 13 residues. CDR3 sequence reads: CASSRGQGTEAFF. The DNA for the CDR3 is TGCGCCAGCAGCCGCGGACAGGGCACTGAAGCTTTCTTT.

This clone was seen only once. The V call is TRBV12-5, the J call TRBJ2-3; D is possibly TRBD2 (6 bases). Trimming left V 6 bases short and J 0 bases short, with 13 bases between. The length of the CDR3 is 15 residues. Per the germline V gene, CDR1 is LGHNT and CDR2 is FRNRAP. The CDR3 DNA is TGTGCTAGTGGGCCCGGGACTTCAAGCACAGATACGCAGTATTTT. It yields the protein CASGPGTSSTDTQYF.

This clone was seen a handful of times. The chain links TRBV6-5 to TRBJ1-2, with 8 bases fitting TRBD1. V lost 7 bases and J lost 0; bases outside the gene matches: 4. The CDR3 length is 14 residues. Germline loops: CDR1 MNHEY, CDR2 SVGAGI. CDR3 DNA sequence: TGTGCCAGCATGGGGACAGGAGCTAACTATGGCTACACCTTC. The encoded protein is CASMGTGANYGYTF.

The chain has TRBV7-9 and TRBJ1-4; 7 bases fit TRBD1. The CDR3 contains 13 residues. Per germline, CDR1 SEHNR and CDR2 FQNEAQ (reference sequence). The V gene end was trimmed by 1 base and the J gene end by 15 bases; junction bases not matched to a gene: 8. CDR3 sequence reads: CASSLGSTGLVFF. The CDR3 nucleotides read TGTGCCAGCAGCTTAGGTTCGACAGGGTTGGTGTTTTTT.

The V gene is TRBV9, the J gene TRBJ2-7; D might be TRBD1 (6 bases). Per the germline V gene, CDR1 is SGDLS and CDR2 is YYNGEE. There are 19 residues in the CDR3. V lost 0 bases and J 6 bases, leaving 28 bases between the germline ends. CDR3 protein: CASSVAGVRIVGFPGEQYV. CDR3 bases: TGTGCCAGCAGCGTAGCAGGGGTTAGAATCGTGGGCTTCCCTGGCGAGCAGTACGTC.

The CDR3: CASSERGTLSYEQYF. DNA of the CDR3: TGTGCCAGCAGTGAACGTGGGACTTTATCCTACGAGCAGTACTTC. The chain is built from TRBV6-1 and TRBJ2-7; TRBD2 might be the D (6 bases). Germline CDR1 and CDR2: MNHNS and SASEGT. Between the trimmed V and J ends, which lost 2 bases and 1 base, there was a span of 12 bases. This CDR3 is 15 amino acids long.

This chain connects TRBV18 to TRBJ1-2; a weak D match, TRBD1 (5 bases). Germline CDR1 KGHSH, CDR2 LQKENI. V lost 4 bases, J lost 4 bases, and 10 bases lay in between. The CDR3 length is 13 residues. This CDR3 reads CASSLDSFYGYTF. The CDR3, as DNA: TGTGCCAGCTCACTCGACAGCTTCTATGGCTACACCTTC.

The chain couples TRBV7-2 to TRBJ1-2, with 9 bases matching TRBD1. This CDR3 is 16 amino acids long. CDR1 and CDR2 from the germline V gene are SGHTA and FQGNSA. With 5 bases clipped from V and 4 bases from J, the junction kept 11 bases outside the gene matches. The DNA of the CDR3 is TGTGCCAGCAGCCCAGCGCGGACAGGGGCGGCCTATGGCTACACCTTC. This encodes CASSPARTGAAYGYTF. The variable domain in full, with the rest retrieved from reference TRBV7-2 and TRBJ1-2, is GAGVSQSPSNKVTEKGKDVELRCDPISGHTALYWYRQSLGQGLEFLIYFQGNSAPDKSGLPSDRFSAERTGGSVSTLTIQRTQQEDSAVYLCASSPARTGAAYGYTFGSGTRLTVV.

The rearrangement uses TRBV19 and TRBJ1-4; 8 positions match TRBD1. Looked up from germline, CDR1 is LNHDA and CDR2 is SQIVND (reference sequence). This CDR3 spans 19 amino acids. Trimming cost V 7 bases and J 0 bases; bases outside gene matches: 16. CDR3 in DNA: TGTGCCAGTACCCCACCTCGGACAGGGAGGGCTCCAACTAATGAAAAACTGTTTTTT. This translates into CASTPPRTGRAPTNEKLFF.

This clone was seen only a few times. The chain combines TRBV5-5 with TRBJ1-2; 8 bases agree with TRBD1. V gave up 1 base and J gave up 3 bases; unmatched junction bases: 8. From germline, CDR1 is SGHKS and CDR2 YYEKEE (reference sequence). This CDR3 contains 16 residues. CDR3 DNA: TGTGCCAGCAGCTTGTTCCAGGGGGCTGTGGACTATGGCTACACCTTC. This codes for CASSLFQGAVDYGYTF.

This rearrangement joins TRBV7-9 to TRBJ1-4, with D maybe TRBD1 (6 bases). The V and J ends lost 2 bases and 3 bases respectively, with 10 bases between them. Germline V gives CDR1 SEHNR, CDR2 FQNEAQ (reference sequence). There are 15 residues in the CDR3. CDR3 residues: CASSLLGGPNEKLFF. CDR3 sequence (DNA): TGTGCCAGCAGCTTACTAGGGGGTCCTAATGAAAAACTGTTTTTT.

The genes are TRBV7-9 and TRBJ2-1, with D unclear. CDR1 is SEHNR, CDR2 FQNEAQ, per germline (reference sequence). V was pared by 5 bases and J by 9 bases, with 8 bases between. The CDR3 totals 11 residues. The CDR3 reads CASSLRSEQFF. CDR3 coding DNA: TGTGCCAGCAGCCTCCGGAGTGAGCAGTTCTTC.

The rearrangement links TRBV19 to TRBJ1-5, with a possible D match to TRBD1 (6 bases). Germline CDR1 LNHDA, CDR2 SQIVND (reference sequence). Trimming removed 7 bases from V and 7 bases from J, with 14 bases in between. CDR3 length equals 13 residues. The DNA of the CDR3 is TGTGCCAGTACGGGCGGACAGAGCCAGCCCCAGCATTTT. Translating it yields CASTGGQSQPQHF.

The chain recombines TRBV3-1 (or the pseudogene TRBV3-2) with TRBJ2-5; TRBD2 matches 7 bases. In germline, CDR1 is LGHDT, CDR2 YNNKEL (reference sequence). After removal of 1 base from V and 2 bases from J, the junction contained 7 bases not matched to a gene. This CDR3 region has 16 residues. In nucleotides, the CDR3 is TGTGCCAGCAGCCAAGTCGAGAGGACTAGTCAAGAGACCCAGTACTTC. Translation gives CASSQVERTSQETQYF.

The rearrangement uses TRBV5-1 and TRBJ1-6, with D maybe TRBD1 (5 bases). The germline gives CDR1 SGHRS, CDR2 YFSETQ. V was cut by 4 bases and J by 6 bases, with 14 bases left in between. This CDR3 has 15 amino acids. Written as DNA, the CDR3 is TGCGCCAGCAGCCCGCGGGAGGGGACTAATTCACCCCTCCACTTT. This translates into CASSPREGTNSPLHF.

This clone was seen just once. The V and J genes are TRBV28 and TRBJ1-4; maybe TRBD1 (6 bases). The CDR3 runs to 13 residues. Germline CDR1 MDHEN, CDR2 SYDVKM. V was clipped by 8 bases and J by 5 bases, with 12 bases between them. The CDR3 region is CASGDRGNEKLFF. The DNA for the CDR3 is TGTGCCAGCGGGGATAGGGGGAATGAAAAACTGTTTTTT.